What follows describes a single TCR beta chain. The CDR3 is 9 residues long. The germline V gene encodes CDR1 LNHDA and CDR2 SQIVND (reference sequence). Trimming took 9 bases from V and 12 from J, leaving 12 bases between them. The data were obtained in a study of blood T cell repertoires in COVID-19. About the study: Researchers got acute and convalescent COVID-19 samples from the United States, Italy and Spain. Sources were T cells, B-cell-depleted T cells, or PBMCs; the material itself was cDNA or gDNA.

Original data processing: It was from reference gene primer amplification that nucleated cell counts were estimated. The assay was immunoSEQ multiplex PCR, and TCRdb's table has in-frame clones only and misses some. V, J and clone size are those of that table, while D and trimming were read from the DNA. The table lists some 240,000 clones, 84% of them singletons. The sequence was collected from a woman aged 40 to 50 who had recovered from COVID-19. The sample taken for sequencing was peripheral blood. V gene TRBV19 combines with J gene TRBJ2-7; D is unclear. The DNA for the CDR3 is TGTGCCAGAATGGAGCTTGCGTACTTC. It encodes CARMELAYF.